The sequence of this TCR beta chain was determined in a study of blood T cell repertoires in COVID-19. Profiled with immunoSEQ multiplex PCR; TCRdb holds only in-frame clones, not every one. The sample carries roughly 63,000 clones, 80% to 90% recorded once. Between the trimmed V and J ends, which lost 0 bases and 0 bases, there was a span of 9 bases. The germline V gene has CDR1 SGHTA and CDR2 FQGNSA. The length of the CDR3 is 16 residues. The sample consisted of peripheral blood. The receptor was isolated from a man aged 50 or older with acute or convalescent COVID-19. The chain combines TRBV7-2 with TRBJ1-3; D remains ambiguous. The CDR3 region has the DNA TGTGCCAGCAGCTTAGCGGCTTCCAGCTCTGGAAACACCATATATTTT. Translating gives CASSLAASSSGNTIYF.